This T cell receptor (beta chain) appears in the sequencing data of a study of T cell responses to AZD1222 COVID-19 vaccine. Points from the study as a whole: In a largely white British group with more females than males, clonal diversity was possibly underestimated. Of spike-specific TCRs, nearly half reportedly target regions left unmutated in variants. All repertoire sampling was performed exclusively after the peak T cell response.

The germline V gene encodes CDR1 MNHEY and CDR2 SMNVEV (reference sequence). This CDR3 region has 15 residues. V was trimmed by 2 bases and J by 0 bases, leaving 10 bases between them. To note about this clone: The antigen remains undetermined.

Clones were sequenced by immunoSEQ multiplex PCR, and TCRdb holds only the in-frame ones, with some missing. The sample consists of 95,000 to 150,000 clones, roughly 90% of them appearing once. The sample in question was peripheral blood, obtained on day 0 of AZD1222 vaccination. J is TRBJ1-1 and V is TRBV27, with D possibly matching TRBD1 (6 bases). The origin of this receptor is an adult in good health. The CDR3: CASSLDWDMNTEAFF. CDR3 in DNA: TGTGCCAGCAGTTTAGATTGGGACATGAACACTGAAGCTTTCTTT.